This T cell receptor (beta chain) originates from a study of blood T cell repertoires in COVID-19. Germline assignment: CDR1 MNHEY and CDR2 SMNVEV (reference sequence). The CDR3 sequence is 13 residues long. With 6 bases removed from V and 7 bases from J, the gap between germline ends came to 13 bases. As handled by the study authors: Scientists estimated how many nucleated cells there were by amplifying reference gene primers. Only in-frame clones appear in the TCRdb table, and some are missing; sequencing was by immunoSEQ multiplex PCR. Clone size and V and J calls were adopted from that table, with D and trimming inferred from the DNA. The table lists approximately 30,000 clones, 78% of them singletons, with 7% to 8.5% in the top ten.

Material for sequencing was peripheral blood. The chain couples TRBV27 to TRBJ1-5; no reliable D call. This TCR derives from an older woman with acute or convalescent COVID-19. DNA of the CDR3: TGTGCCAGCAGGGGAGGAGAGAGGCAGCCCCAGCATTTT. This gives the protein CASRGGERQPQHF.